A selection of T cell receptor beta chains follows, all from one sample in a study of technical replicates of blood from several donors. Produced via immunoSEQ multiplex PCR; TCRdb's table is partial and in-frame only. The repertoire holds about 82,000 clones, with about 94% as singletons. Source material: T cells isolated from PBMCs. The receptor source for this set is a human donor in good health. The CDR3 runs from the conserved cysteine through the conserved F or W. D genes are given only for firm matches. Rows may omit the clone size; those that give it use once, few, many or a size class.

V gene: TRBV27
CDR3 length: 13
D gene: .
clone size: .
J gene: TRBJ2-7
CDR3 DNA: TGTGCCAGCAGTTTCGGGACAAACTACGAGCAGTACTTC
CDR3 protein: CASSFGTNYEQYF

V gene: TRBV9
CDR3 length: 14
D gene: .
clone size: .
J gene: TRBJ1-3
CDR3 DNA: TGTGCCAGCAGCGTCCCCTCTTCTGGAAACACCATATATTTT
CDR3 protein: CASSVPSSGNTIYF

V gene: TRBV7-3
CDR3 length: 14
D gene: TRBD1
clone size: .
J gene: TRBJ2-1
CDR3 DNA: TGTGCCAGCAGCCGGGCGGACAGGAGCAATGAGCAGTTCTTC
CDR3 protein: CASSRADRSNEQFF

V gene: TRBV7-9
CDR3 length: 13
D gene: TRBD1
clone size: .
J gene: TRBJ1-4
CDR3 DNA: TGTGCCGGGGGGACAGGGGCGAATGAAAAACTGTTTTTT
CDR3 protein: CAGGTGANEKLFF

V gene: TRBV19
CDR3 length: 15
D gene: .
clone size: once
J gene: TRBJ1-5
CDR3 DNA: TGTGCCAGTAGTTTAGCTAGAGGAAGTTATCAGCCCCAGCATTTT
CDR3 protein: CASSLARGSYQPQHF

V gene: TRBV7-8
CDR3 length: 13
D gene: .
clone size: .
J gene: TRBJ2-7
CDR3 DNA: TGTGCCAGCAGCTTCGCGCCCACCTACGAGCAGTACTTC
CDR3 protein: CASSFAPTYEQYF

V gene: TRBV4-3
CDR3 length: 14
D gene: TRBD1
clone size: .
J gene: TRBJ2-3
CDR3 DNA: TGCGCCAGCAGCTTTCGACAGGGGGCAGATACGCAGTATTTT
CDR3 protein: CASSFRQGADTQYF

V gene: TRBV6-1
CDR3 length: 14
D gene: TRBD1
clone size: .
J gene: TRBJ2-3
CDR3 DNA: TGTGCCAGCAGTGGGACAGGGATCACAGATACGCAGTATTTT
CDR3 protein: CASSGTGITDTQYF

V gene: TRBV9
CDR3 length: 14
D gene: .
clone size: .
J gene: TRBJ2-7
CDR3 DNA: TGTGCCAGCAGCGTAGGTGGGCCATCCTACGAGCAGTACTTC
CDR3 protein: CASSVGGPSYEQYF

V gene: TRBV6-5
CDR3 length: 13
D gene: .
clone size: .
J gene: TRBJ2-1
CDR3 DNA: TGTGCCAGCAAACAGGGCCGGTACAATGAGCAGTTCTTC
CDR3 protein: CASKQGRYNEQFF

V gene: TRBV6-6
CDR3 length: 12
D gene: .
clone size: .
J gene: TRBJ2-3
CDR3 DNA: TGTGCCAGCTTAGAGGCAACAGATACGCAGTATTTT
CDR3 protein: CASLEATDTQYF

V gene: TRBV30
CDR3 length: 15
D gene: .
clone size: .
J gene: TRBJ1-3
CDR3 DNA: TGTGCCTGGAGTGAGGAGGCCCGGACTGGAAACACCATATATTTT
CDR3 protein: CAWSEEARTGNTIYF

V gene: TRBV5-1
CDR3 length: 15
D gene: .
clone size: .
J gene: TRBJ2-2
CDR3 DNA: TGCGCCAGCAGCTTTCTAGGAACGAACACCGGGGAGCTGTTTTTT
CDR3 protein: CASSFLGTNTGELFF